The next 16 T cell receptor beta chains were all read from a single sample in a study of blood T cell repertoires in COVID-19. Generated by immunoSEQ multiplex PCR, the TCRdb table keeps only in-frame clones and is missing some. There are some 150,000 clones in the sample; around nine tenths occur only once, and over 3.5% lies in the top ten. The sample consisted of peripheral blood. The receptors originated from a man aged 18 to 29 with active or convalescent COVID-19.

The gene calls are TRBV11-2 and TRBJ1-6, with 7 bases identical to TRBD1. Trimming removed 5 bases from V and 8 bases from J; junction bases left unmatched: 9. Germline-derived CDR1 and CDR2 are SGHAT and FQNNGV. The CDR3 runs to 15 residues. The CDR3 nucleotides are TGTGCCAGCAGCGACCTAAGGACAGGTTATTCACCCCTCCACTTT. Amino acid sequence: CASSDLRTGYSPLHF.

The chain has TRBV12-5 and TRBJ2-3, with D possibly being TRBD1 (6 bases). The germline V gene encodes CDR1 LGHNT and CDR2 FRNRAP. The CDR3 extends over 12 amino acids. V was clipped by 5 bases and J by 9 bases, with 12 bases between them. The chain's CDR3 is CASGLQGSTQYF. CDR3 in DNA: TGTGCTAGTGGTCTACAGGGTTCGACGCAGTATTTT. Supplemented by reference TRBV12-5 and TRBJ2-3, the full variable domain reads DARVTQTPRHKVTEMGQEVTMRCQPILGHNTVFWYRQTMMQGLELLAYFRNRAPLDDSGMPKDRFSAEMPDATLATLKIQPSEPRDSAVYFCASGLQGSTQYFGPGTRLTVL.

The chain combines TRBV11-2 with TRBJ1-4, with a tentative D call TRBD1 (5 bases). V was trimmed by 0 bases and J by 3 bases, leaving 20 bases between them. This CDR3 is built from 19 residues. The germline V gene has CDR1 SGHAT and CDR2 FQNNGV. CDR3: CASSLEWGHGGLPNEKLFF. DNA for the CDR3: TGTGCCAGCAGCTTAGAATGGGGCCACGGGGGTTTACCTAATGAAAAACTGTTTTTT.

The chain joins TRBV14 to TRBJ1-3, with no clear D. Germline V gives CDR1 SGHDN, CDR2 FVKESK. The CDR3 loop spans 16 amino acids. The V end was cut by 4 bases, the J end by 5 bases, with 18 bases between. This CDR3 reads CASSPAGLGIRNTIYF. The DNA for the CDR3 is TGTGCCAGCAGCCCCGCCGGACTGGGCATTCGAAACACCATATATTTT.

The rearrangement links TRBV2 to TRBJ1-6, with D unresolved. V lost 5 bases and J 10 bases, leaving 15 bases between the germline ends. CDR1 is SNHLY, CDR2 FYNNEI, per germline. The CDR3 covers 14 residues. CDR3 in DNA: TGTGCCAGCAGTTCGATAATAGTTCGGTCACCCCTCCACTTT. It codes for CASSSIIVRSPLHF.

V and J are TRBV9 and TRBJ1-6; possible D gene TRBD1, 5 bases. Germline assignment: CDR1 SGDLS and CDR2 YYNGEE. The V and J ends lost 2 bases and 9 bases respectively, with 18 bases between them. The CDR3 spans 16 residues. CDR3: CASSVRDGSSGSPLHF. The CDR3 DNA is TGTGCCAGCAGCGTGCGGGACGGCTCGTCGGGTTCACCCCTCCACTTT.

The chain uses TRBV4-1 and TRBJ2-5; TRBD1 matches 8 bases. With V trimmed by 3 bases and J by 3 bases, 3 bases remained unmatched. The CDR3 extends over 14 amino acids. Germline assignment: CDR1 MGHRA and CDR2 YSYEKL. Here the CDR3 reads CASSQTTGEETQYF. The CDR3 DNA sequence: TGCGCCAGCAGCCAGACGACAGGGGAAGAGACCCAGTACTTC.

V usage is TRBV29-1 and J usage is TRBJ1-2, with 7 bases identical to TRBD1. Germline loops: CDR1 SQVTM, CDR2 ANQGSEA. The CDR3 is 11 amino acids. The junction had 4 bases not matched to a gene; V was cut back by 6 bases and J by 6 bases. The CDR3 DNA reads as TGCAGCGTGCGTAGGGGGCATGGCTACACCTTC. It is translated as CSVRRGHGYTF.

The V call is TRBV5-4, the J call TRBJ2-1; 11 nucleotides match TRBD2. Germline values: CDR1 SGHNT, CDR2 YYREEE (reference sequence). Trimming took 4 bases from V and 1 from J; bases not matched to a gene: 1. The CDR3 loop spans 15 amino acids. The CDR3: CASSRTSGSYNEQFF. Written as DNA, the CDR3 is TGTGCCAGCAGCCGGACTAGCGGGTCCTACAATGAGCAGTTCTTC.

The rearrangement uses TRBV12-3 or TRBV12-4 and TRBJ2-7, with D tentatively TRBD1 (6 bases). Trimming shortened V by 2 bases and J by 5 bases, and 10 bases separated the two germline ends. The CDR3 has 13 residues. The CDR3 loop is CASSLTGSHEQYV. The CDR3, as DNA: TGTGCCAGCAGTTTAACAGGGTCCCACGAGCAGTACGTC.

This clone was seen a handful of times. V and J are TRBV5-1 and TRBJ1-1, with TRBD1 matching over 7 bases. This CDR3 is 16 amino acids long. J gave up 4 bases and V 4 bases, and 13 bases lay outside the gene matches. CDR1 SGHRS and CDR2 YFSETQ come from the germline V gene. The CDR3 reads CASSLTNRGPTTEAFF. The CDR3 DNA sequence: TGCGCCAGCAGCCTAACGAACAGGGGCCCAACCACTGAAGCTTTCTTT. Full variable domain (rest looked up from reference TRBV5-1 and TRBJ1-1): KAGVTQTPRYLIKTRGQQVTLSCSPISGHRSVSWYQQTPGQGLQFLFEYFSETQRNKGNFPGRFSGRQFSNSRSEMNVSTLELGDSALYLCASSLTNRGPTTEAFFGQGTRLTVV.

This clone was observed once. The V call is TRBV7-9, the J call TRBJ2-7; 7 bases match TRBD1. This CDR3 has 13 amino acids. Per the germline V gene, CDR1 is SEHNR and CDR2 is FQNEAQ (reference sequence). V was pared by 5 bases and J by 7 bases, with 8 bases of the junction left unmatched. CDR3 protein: CASSLGTEPEQYV. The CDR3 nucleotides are TGTGCCAGCAGCCTCGGGACAGAGCCTGAGCAGTACGTC.

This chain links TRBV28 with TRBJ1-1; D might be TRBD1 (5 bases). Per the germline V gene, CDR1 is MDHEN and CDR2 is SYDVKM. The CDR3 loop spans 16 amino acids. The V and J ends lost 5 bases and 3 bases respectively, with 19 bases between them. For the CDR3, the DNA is TGTGCCAGCAGTCCCCCGCAGGGATTGGGTTACACTGAAGCTTTCTTT. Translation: CASSPPQGLGYTEAFF.

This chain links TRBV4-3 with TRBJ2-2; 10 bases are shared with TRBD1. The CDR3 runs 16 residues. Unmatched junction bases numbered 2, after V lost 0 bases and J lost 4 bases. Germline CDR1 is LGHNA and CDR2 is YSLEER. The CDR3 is CASSQDRTGGTGELFF. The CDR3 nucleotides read TGCGCCAGCAGCCAAGATCGGACAGGGGGCACCGGGGAGCTGTTTTTT.

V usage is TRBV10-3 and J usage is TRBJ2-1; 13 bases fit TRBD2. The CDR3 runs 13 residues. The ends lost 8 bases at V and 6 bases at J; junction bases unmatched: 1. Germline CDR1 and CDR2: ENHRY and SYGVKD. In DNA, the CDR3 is TGTGCCATCGGGACTAGCGGGACCAATGAGCAGTTCTTC. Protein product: CAIGTSGTNEQFF.

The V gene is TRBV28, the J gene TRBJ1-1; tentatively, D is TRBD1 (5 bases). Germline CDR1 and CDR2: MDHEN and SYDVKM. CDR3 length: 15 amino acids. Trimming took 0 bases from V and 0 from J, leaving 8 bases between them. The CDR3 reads CASSLWDTVNTEAFF. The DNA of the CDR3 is TGTGCCAGCAGTTTATGGGACACTGTGAACACTGAAGCTTTCTTT.